What follows describes a single TCR beta chain. Its antigen is unidentified. The data are from a study of cytomegalovirus exposure and HLA in healthy donors. Study findings and constraints: An assumption of roughly uniform sequencing depth across donors underlay the presence/absence analyses.

Both 60 Vbeta primers and 13 Jbeta primers went into the PCR. Profiled with immunoSEQ multiplex PCR; TCRdb holds only in-frame clones, not every one. Of approximately 160,000 clones in the sample, about three quarters are singletons; the top ten hold more than 1.2%. At the time of sampling, donors were nominally healthy, though unrecorded immune exposures were likely. CDR1 is GTSNPN and CDR2 is SVGIG in the germline V gene (reference sequence). The CDR3 is 12 residues long. Trimming left V 3 bases short and J 7 bases short, with 12 bases between. The sequenced sample consisted of PBMCs. The receptor's source is a man aged 18 to 35 in good health and CMV-seronegative. This sequence joins TRBV30 and TRBJ1-2; D call uncertain. CDR3 sequence: CAWRFVPGGYTF. The CDR3 region has the DNA TGTGCCTGGAGGTTCGTGCCCGGTGGCTACACCTTC. Complete variable domain (other parts from reference TRBV30 and TRBJ1-2): SQTIHQWPATLVQPVGSPLSLECTVEGTSNPNLYWYRQAAGRGLQLLFYSVGIGQISSEVPQNLSASRPQDRQFILSSKKLLLSDSGFYLCAWRFVPGGYTFGSGTRLTVV.